This is a list of T cell receptor beta chains from one sample in a study of blood T cell repertoires in COVID-19. Only in-frame clones appear in the TCRdb table, and some are missing; sequencing was by immunoSEQ multiplex PCR. The sample yields under 80,000 clones, 65% to 85% seen once. Sequenced material: peripheral blood. These TCRs come from an elderly man with active or convalescent COVID-19. The CDR3 runs from the conserved cysteine through the conserved F or W. A D gene is named only where the DNA matches it firmly.

V	D	J	CDR3
TRBV28	NA	TRBJ2-1	CASSEETYNEQFF
TRBV15	TRBD1	TRBJ2-7	CATSREKGQSPYEQYF
TRBV7-9	TRBD2	TRBJ2-3	CASSFPSGGAVDTQYF
TRBV30	NA	TRBJ1-1	CAWAGQRNTEAFF
TRBV28	TRBD2	TRBJ2-5	CASSPLQAGGGETQYF
TRBV7-2	NA	TRBJ1-1	CASSLDSNTEAFF
TRBV27	TRBD1	TRBJ1-1	CASSSPGQPNTEAFF
TRBV19	TRBD1	TRBJ1-1	CASSMKGAYEAFF
TRBV7-3	TRBD1	TRBJ2-7	CASSLDSEQGRGTYEQYF
TRBV19	NA	TRBJ1-1	CASSILNTGTEAFF
TRBV5-4	TRBD1	TRBJ2-1	CASSYPGQGDNEQFF
TRBV19	NA	TRBJ2-1	CASSRGRTAGDWDNEQFF
TRBV6-2/TRBV6-3	NA	TRBJ2-1	CASSWGSAPQNNEQFF
TRBV5-1	TRBD1	TRBJ2-1	CASSWDRGDNEQFF
TRBV19	NA	TRBJ1-6	CASNEGGRNSPLHF
TRBV24-1	TRBD2	TRBJ2-1	CATSDLLSSGSRNEQFF
TRBV6-5	NA	TRBJ2-2	CASSYSSGAGELFF
TRBV28	TRBD2	TRBJ2-3	CASRFSPGLAGEGTQYF
TRBV3-1/TRBV3-2	NA	TRBJ1-1	CASSQGAETEAFF
TRBV19	NA	TRBJ1-5	CASSIKTLSGGQPQHF
TRBV18	TRBD1	TRBJ2-7	CASSTTPGGSEQYF
TRBV10-3	NA	TRBJ2-1	CAISEIYSSYNEQFF
TRBV10-1	TRBD2	TRBJ2-1	CASSPTPTSGRRSYNEQFF
TRBV19	TRBD1	TRBJ1-6	CASRPQDRDNSPLHF
TRBV14	TRBD2	TRBJ2-1	CASSPTGTTSYNEQFF
TRBV6-5	NA	TRBJ2-2	CAIGQGNTGELFF
TRBV7-2	NA	TRBJ1-1	CASSPQTVNTEAFF
TRBV9	NA	TRBJ1-6	CASSPQGILNSPLHF
TRBV18	TRBD1	TRBJ1-1	CASSPGTGSYVWPTEAFF
TRBV19	NA	TRBJ2-4	CASSIASSSGNQYF
TRBV11-2	TRBD2	TRBJ2-1	CASSLMREGYNEQFF
TRBV7-8	NA	TRBJ2-7	CASSGQGFAYEQYF
TRBV25-1	TRBD1	TRBJ1-2	CASSSTGQSVYGYTF
TRBV28	NA	TRBJ1-4	CASNPGTYNEKLFF
TRBV3-1/TRBV3-2	TRBD2	TRBJ2-3	CASRLSGGGYDTQYF
TRBV18	NA	TRBJ2-3	CASSGRGADTQYF
TRBV4-2	NA	TRBJ2-5	CASSQPHQGRETQYF
TRBV4-2	TRBD2	TRBJ2-3	CASSQATGGEGTDTQYF
TRBV19	NA	TRBJ1-3	CASTPDSRSGNTIYF
TRBV6-4	TRBD2	TRBJ2-1	CASSEKAGESGDEQFF
TRBV5-1	TRBD2	TRBJ2-5	CASSLDAGGEETQYF
TRBV4-1	NA	TRBJ2-7	CASSQVANYEQYF
TRBV6-1	NA	TRBJ2-3	CASSEEGGGTDTQYF
TRBV18	TRBD1	TRBJ2-1	CASSPGTGSDNEQFF
TRBV19	TRBD2	TRBJ2-1	CASTSLAGAVYNEQFF
TRBV9	TRBD1	TRBJ1-2	CASSATGEYGYTF
TRBV20-1	TRBD1	TRBJ2-3	CSASPGQGVSDTQYF
TRBV3-1/TRBV3-2	NA	TRBJ2-1	CASSLAAGHNEQFF
TRBV7-9	NA	TRBJ1-1	CASSTMVTNTEAFF
TRBV7-2	NA	TRBJ2-7	CASSLALEGGSYEQYF
TRBV19	TRBD1	TRBJ1-2	CASSIGQGLGYGYTF
TRBV15	NA	TRBJ2-7	CATSMRGIYEQYF
TRBV19	TRBD2	TRBJ2-7	CASSATSGNSYEQYF
TRBV2	NA	TRBJ2-1	CASRWTPGENEQFF
TRBV7-9	NA	TRBJ1-4	CASSLGQLNEKLFF
TRBV10-1	TRBD1	TRBJ1-4	CASSAGTGAFGGEKLFF
TRBV5-6	NA	TRBJ2-3	CASSLTGADTQYF